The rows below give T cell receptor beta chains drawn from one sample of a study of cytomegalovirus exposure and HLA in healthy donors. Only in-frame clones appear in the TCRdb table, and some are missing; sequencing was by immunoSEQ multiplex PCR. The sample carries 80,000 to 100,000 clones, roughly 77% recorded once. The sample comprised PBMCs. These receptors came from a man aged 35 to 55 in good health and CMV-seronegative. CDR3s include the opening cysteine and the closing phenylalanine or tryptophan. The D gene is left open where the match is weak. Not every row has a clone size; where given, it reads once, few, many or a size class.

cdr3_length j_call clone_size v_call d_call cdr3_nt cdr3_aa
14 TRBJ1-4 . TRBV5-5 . TGTGCCAGCAGCTTGGGGACAGAAAATGAAAAACTGTTTTTT CASSLGTENEKLFF
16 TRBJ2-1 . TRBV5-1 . TGCGCCAGTTCAGGAAAAGACGGTATTTTCTACAATGAGCAGTTCTTC CASSGKDGIFYNEQFF
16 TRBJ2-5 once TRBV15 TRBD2 TGTGCCACCAGCCGGCCACTAGCGGGGGGTCAAGAGACCCAGTACTTC CATSRPLAGGQETQYF
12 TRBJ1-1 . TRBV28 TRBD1 TGTGCCAGTAAACAGGGGGGCACTGAAGCTTTCTTT CASKQGGTEAFF
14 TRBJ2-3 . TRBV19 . TGTGCCAGTAGTAACGGGGGGCTTCGAGATACGCAGTATTTT CASSNGGLRDTQYF
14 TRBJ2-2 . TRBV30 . TGTGCTTGGAGGGGAGACAGGGACACCGGGGAGCTGTTTTTT CAWRGDRDTGELFF
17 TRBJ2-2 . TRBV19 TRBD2 TGTGCCAGTAGTGCGTTCCTTCGGGGGGGCGTTATCGGGGAGCTGTTTTTT CASSAFLRGGVIGELFF
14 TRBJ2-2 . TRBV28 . TGTGCCAGCAGTTTTACTGGGAACACCGGGGAGCTGTTTTTT CASSFTGNTGELFF
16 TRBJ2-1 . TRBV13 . TGTGCCAGCAGCCGAGAGGGGGGGCCGGATTACAATGAGCAGTTCTTC CASSREGGPDYNEQFF
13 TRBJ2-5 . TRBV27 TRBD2 TGTGCCAGCCGGACTAGCGGGGATGGGACCCAGTACTTC CASRTSGDGTQYF
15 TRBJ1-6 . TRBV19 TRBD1 TGTGCCAGTTCATTCAGGGGGTCCTATAATTCACCCCTCCACTTT CASSFRGSYNSPLHF
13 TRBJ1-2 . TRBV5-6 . TGTGCCAGCAGCTTGGCTGCCGGCTATGGCTACACCTTC CASSLAAGYGYTF
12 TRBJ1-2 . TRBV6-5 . TGTGCCAGCAGCTCTGACACCTATGGCTACACCTTC CASSSDTYGYTF
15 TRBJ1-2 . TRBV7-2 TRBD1 TGTGCCAGCAGCCTAGCGGGACAGGATTATTGGAGCTACACCTTC CASSLAGQDYWSYTF
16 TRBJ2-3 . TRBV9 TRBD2 TGTGCCAGCACTCAAAGCGGCGGGGGAGGAACAGATACGCAGTATTTT CASTQSGGGGTDTQYF
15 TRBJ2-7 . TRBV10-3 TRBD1 TGTGCCATCAGTGGGGGGACAGGGATTACCTACGAGCAGTACTTC CAISGGTGITYEQYF
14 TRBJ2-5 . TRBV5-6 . TGTGCCAGCAGCATTCAGGGGAGTTGGGAGACCCAGTACTTC CASSIQGSWETQYF
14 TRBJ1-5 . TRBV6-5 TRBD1 TGTGCCAGCAGAAAAGGGACAGAGAGTTTGCCCCAGCATTTT CASRKGTESLPQHF
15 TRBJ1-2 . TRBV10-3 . TGTGCCATCAGTGAGTCCTCAGGATATAACCATGGCTACACCTTC CAISESSGYNHGYTF
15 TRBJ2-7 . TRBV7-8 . TGTGCCAGCAGCCAAATGGAGGCGGGGCCCAACGAGCAGTACTTC CASSQMEAGPNEQYF
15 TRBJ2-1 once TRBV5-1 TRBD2 TGCGCCAGCAGCCGCAGCGGGGGCGATTACAATGAGCAGTTCTTC CASSRSGGDYNEQFF
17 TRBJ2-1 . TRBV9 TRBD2 TGTGCCAGCAGCCCACCCTGGCGGGGGAGCTCCTACAATGAGCAGTTCTTC CASSPPWRGSSYNEQFF
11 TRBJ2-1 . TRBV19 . TGTGCCACTTCGGGGACAAATGAGCAGTTCTTC CATSGTNEQFF
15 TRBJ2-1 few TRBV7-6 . TGTGCCAGCAGCTTGTGGCTAGCTGCCTACAATGAGCAGTTCTTC CASSLWLAAYNEQFF
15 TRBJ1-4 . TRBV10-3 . TGTGCCATCACCCAAACACCGGGACTCTCTGAAAAACTGTTTTTT CAITQTPGLSEKLFF
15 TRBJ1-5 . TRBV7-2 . TGTGCCAGCAGCTTAAAGGGGAATGGCAATCAGCCCCAGCATTTT CASSLKGNGNQPQHF
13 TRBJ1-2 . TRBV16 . TGTGCCAGCAGTCGAGACAGTAGATATGGCTACACCTTC CASSRDSRYGYTF
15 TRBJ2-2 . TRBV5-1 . TGCGCCAGCAGCTTGGCCCTAGCGAACACCGGGGAGCTGTTTTTT CASSLALANTGELFF
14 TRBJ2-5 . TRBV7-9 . TGTGCCAGCAGCTTAGATGTAGCGGTGGAGACCCAGTACTTC CASSLDVAVETQYF
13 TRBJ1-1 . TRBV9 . TGTGCCAGCACTAAACAGGAGCTCACTGAAGCTTTCTTT CASTKQELTEAFF
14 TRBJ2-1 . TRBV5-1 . TGCGCCAGCAGCACAGATACCTACTACAATGAGCAGTTCTTC CASSTDTYYNEQFF
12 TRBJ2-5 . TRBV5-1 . TGCGCCAGCAGCGAGGTTTTCGAGACCCAGTACTTC CASSEVFETQYF
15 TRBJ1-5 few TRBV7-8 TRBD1 TGTGCCAGCAGCCGGGACAGGCTGAGCAATCAGCCCCAGCATTTT CASSRDRLSNQPQHF
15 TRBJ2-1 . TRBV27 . TGTGCCAGCAGTTTTGGAGGGAGCCCCTACAATGAGCAGTTCTTC CASSFGGSPYNEQFF
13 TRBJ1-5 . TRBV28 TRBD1 TGTGCCACCCAGGGGGCGCGGGGTCAGCCCCAGCATTTT CATQGARGQPQHF
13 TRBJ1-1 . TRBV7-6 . TGTGCCAGCAGCTTATATTCGAACACTGAAGCTTTCTTT CASSLYSNTEAFF
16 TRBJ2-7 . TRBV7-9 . TGTGCCAGCAGCAGCCATGGGCAGCCGGCAGGCTACGAGCAGTACTTC CASSSHGQPAGYEQYF
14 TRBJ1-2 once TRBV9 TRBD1 TGTGCCAACAGCGGGACGGGACAGAACTATGGCTACACCTTC CANSGTGQNYGYTF
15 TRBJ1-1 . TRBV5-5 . TGTGCCAGCAGCTGGGAGGGGGGAATGAACACTGAAGCTTTCTTT CASSWEGGMNTEAFF
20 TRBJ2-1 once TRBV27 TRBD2 TGTGCCAGCAGTTTACCTCCCGGGACTAGCGGGGGGGCGGTCCACAATGAGCAGTTCTTC CASSLPPGTSGGAVHNEQFF
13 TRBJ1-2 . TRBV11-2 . TGTGCCAGCAGCCCAACAGGGAACTATGGCTACACCTTC CASSPTGNYGYTF
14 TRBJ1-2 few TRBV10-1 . TGCGCCAGCAGTGAGTCGGTCAGAAGTTATGGCTACACCTTC CASSESVRSYGYTF
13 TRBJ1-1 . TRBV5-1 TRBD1 TGCGCCAGCAGGGACAGGGGGGAAACTGAAGCTTTCTTT CASRDRGETEAFF
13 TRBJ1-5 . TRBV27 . TGTGCCAGCAGTTTCTCCAGGGTCCAGCCCCAGCATTTT CASSFSRVQPQHF
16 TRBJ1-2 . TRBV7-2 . TGTGCCAGCAGCCCCCAGACTGCCGAGGCCCTCTATGGCTACACCTTC CASSPQTAEALYGYTF
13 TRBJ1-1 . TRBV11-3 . TGTGCCAGCAGCTTTGGCGGGAACACTGAAGCTTTCTTT CASSFGGNTEAFF
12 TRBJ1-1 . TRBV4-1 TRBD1 TGCGCCAGCAGCCAAGGACAGGGTGAAGCTTTCTTT CASSQGQGEAFF
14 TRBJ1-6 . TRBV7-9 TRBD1 TGTGCCAGCAGCAGGGGGACAGGGACATCACCCCTCCACTTT CASSRGTGTSPLHF
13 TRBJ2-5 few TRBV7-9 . TGTGCCAGCAGCTTAGTGGCCGTGGAGACCCAGTACTTC CASSLVAVETQYF
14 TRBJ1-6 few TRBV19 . TGTGCCAGTAGTATCGCCACGAGGAATTCACCCCTCCACTTT CASSIATRNSPLHF
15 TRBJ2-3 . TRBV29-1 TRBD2 TGCAGCGTAGTTAGGACTAGCGGTAGCACAGATACGCAGTATTTT CSVVRTSGSTDTQYF
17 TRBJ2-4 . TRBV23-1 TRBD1 TGCGCCAGCAGTCACCCGGCAACAGGGGGCAACAAAAACATTCAGTACTTC CASSHPATGGNKNIQYF